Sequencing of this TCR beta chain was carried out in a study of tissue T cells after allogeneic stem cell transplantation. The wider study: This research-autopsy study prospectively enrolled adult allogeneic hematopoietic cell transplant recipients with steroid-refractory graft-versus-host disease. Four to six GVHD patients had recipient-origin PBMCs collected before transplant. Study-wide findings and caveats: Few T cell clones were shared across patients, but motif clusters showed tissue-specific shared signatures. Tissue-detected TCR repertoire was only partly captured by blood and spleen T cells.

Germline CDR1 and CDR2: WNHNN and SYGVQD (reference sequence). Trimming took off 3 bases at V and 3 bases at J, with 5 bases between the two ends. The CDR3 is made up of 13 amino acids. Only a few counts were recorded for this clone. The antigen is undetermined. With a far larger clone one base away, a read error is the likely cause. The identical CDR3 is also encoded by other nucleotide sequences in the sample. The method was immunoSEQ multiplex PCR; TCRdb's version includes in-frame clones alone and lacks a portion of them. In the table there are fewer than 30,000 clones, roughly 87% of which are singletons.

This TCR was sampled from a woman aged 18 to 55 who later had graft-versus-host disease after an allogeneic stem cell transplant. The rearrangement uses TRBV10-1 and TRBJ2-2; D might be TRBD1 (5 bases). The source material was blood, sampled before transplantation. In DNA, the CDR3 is TGCGCCAGCAGTGACAGGGACACCGGGGAGCTGTTTTTT. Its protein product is CASSDRDTGELFF.